This T cell receptor beta chain stems from a study of cytomegalovirus exposure and HLA in healthy donors (dated by TCRdb to between 2016 and 2019). About the investigation overall: According to an earlier analysis of a few hundred of the donors, some 180 million T cells yielded 95 million to 140 million unique TCR beta sequences and approximately 280 Gb of sequence data. On average, around 200,000 unique TCR beta nucleotide sequences were sequenced per donor among a few hundred genotyped donors of the cohort, with roughly 19% of those sequences being non-productive. Alongside the repertoire data, information on donor age, sex, ethnicity and CMV serostatus was compiled. Typing coverage differed by locus: A, B, C, DRB1 and DQB1 were typed in about 629-630 donors, DQA1 in 500 to 550, DPA1 in around 580, and DPB1 in just under 480. Every discovery cohort repertoire had been produced on one sequencing platform. In addition to the first cohort of roughly 700 subjects, a separate validation cohort of approximately 130 different subjects was used. Several DR-DQ haplotypes were treated as single units for association and clustering because of strong linkage in the cohort. The study profiled the T cell repertoires of 666 subjects by immunosequencing and related them to cytomegalovirus serostatus. To predict cytomegalovirus infection status, the study combined high-throughput TCR immunosequencing, statistical association of individual TCRs with disease status, and machine learning. The genetic ancestry cluster associated with self-reported Caucasian donors included about 84% of the roughly 400 genotyped donors. In the later analysis, no new phenotypic data were used to find candidate immune exposures; instead, reliance was placed on TCR beta sequences and their occurrence across donors. A later genetic analysis used genome-wide SNP genotypes for about three fifths of the roughly 700 donors, treating that subset as a discovery cohort. A later analysis re-analyzed previously published TCR beta repertoires from 666 donors and added high-resolution HLA genotyping to study TCR occurrence patterns. An early release covering over 500 HLA-typed donors comprised about 290 gigabases of sequencing data and about 90 million unique TCR sequences. The aim of the study was to test whether cataloging public T cell receptors could identify signatures of past pathogen exposure. HLA typing covered class I and class II loci at four-digit resolution. An earlier analysis of some 600 of the donors applied high-throughput TCR beta sequencing to assess whether each TCR beta V gene segment acted as functional or pseudogenic.

Overall study outcomes, separate from this receptor: At a false discovery rate of 0.05, a later analysis linked 15,000 to 20,000 TCR beta sequences to specific HLA alleles. This cohort had only TCR beta chains sequenced, and the lack of alpha or paired-chain data limited which features could be detected. A later genetic analysis associated a missense DCLRE1C variant with V-gene and J-gene trimming of TCR beta chains, and an independent cohort replicated the association. Strong co-occurrence of HLA alleles, especially DR and DQ, made assigning TCR associations to individual alleles difficult. In a later analysis, most CMV-associated TCR beta chains were found to appear HLA-restricted, with HLA associations seemingly driven largely by CMV exposure. A further reported finding was that TCR beta sequences accurately predicted the HLA-A and HLA-B alleles for most subjects in the first cohort. A cluster of highly shared sequence variants was judged likely to represent a technical artifact of the sequencing pipeline. Correlated functional status among segregating V segments might be attributable to linkage disequilibrium, but an unknown experimental factor could not be ruled out. A later analysis found that HLA-associated TCR beta chains were more clonally expanded and had lower generation probabilities than equally common non-associated chains. The classifier was reported to diagnose cytomegalovirus status with high specificity and sensitivity in both the original cohort and the validation cohort. A later analysis reported that several top co-occurrence clusters appeared linked to parvovirus B19, influenza, CMV and Epstein-Barr virus. The earlier analysis of approximately 590 of the donors excluded some 15 rarely observed V segments, including chromosome 9 orphons, because counts were too low. Most TCR sequences were observed very rarely across donors, whereas some public TCRs were present in many individuals. A few of the identified cytomegalovirus-associated TCR beta chains were confirmed in vitro to be specific for cytomegalovirus antigens. CMV serostatus was the only immune exposure information available for the cohort. The study gave a list of some 150 TCR beta chains associated with cytomegalovirus. HLA typing was unavailable for some donors at each locus, so association tests used only the typed subset. The presence/absence analyses assumed that sequencing depth was roughly uniform across donors, and that assumption may not be true. In a later analysis, the rate of TCR association differed among HLA loci, with DRB1 alleles having the most associated TCRs and HLA-C alleles having the fewest. A later genetic analysis reported fewer N-insertions in productive TCRs among donors in an Asian-associated ancestry cluster than the roughly 700-donor mean. An earlier analysis of 450 to 750 of the donors showed that most TCR beta V segments appeared in productive rearrangements either about 87% or about 30% of the time, which broadly matched IMGT annotations. According to the authors, the approach could potentially be generalized to other disease states and immunological phenotypes.

In regard to this clone: Its antigen remains undetermined. Base qualities are missing; no much larger clone stands one base away.

The cohort consisted of 600 or so healthy bone marrow donors. At the time of sampling, every cohort member was nominally healthy, though immune exposures that went unrecorded were likely present. The donor tested CMV seropositive and was one of the 289 seropositive cohort members. A peripheral blood sample was provided by each donor, and peripheral blood mononuclear cells were used for TCR beta sequencing. The Qiagen DNeasy Blood Extraction Kit was used to extract genomic DNA from the blood cell samples. The library was prepared using the immunoSEQ multiplex PCR assay. For the multiplex PCR, a mixture combining 60 forward primers for TCR Vbeta segments and 13 reverse primers for TCR Jbeta segments was used. The CDR3 region of rearranged TCR beta genes was amplified from genomic DNA with a multiplex PCR assay. Amplified TCR beta libraries were sequenced as 87-base-pair reads on the Illumina HiSeq System. The paper's processing steps were these. In a later analysis, 77 million or so unique TCR beta chains were counted across the roughly 670 repertoires, and around 11 million of these chains were shared by at least two donors. To remove PCR and sequencing errors, raw reads were error-corrected and collapsed into unique sequences using a nearest-neighbor algorithm that merged closely related sequences. V, D and J gene segments were assigned by aligning CDR3 sequences to IMGT reference sequences. For a sequence to be retained, at least a six-nucleotide match to both a V gene segment and a J gene segment was required. A rearrangement was called productive if the CDR3 had no stop codons and remained in frame with V and J, and every other rearrangement was called non-productive. Following IMGT convention, CDR3 was defined as the stretch from the second conserved V-encoded cysteine up to the conserved J-encoded phenylalanine. Sequences without an unambiguous match to a single V gene segment were excluded from the earlier analysis of a few hundred of the donors. In an earlier analysis of 587 of the donors, V segments were called functional above 56.7% productive rearrangements and were called segregating when the between-donor standard deviation exceeded 5%. A statistical classification framework was developed to diagnose cytomegalovirus status using the catalog of TCR beta chain sequences. In a later analysis, V and J genes were assigned by comparing TCR nucleotide sequences against IMGT/GENE-DB human TR gene sequences. A later analysis assigned CDR3 sequences and most-parsimonious VDJ recombination scenarios with the TCRdist pipeline. In a later analysis, each TCR beta chain was defined by its CDR3 amino acid sequence together with its V-gene family, and reads lacking a unique V-gene family were excluded. A later analysis removed 500 to 600 highly shared, low-generation-probability nucleotide sequences to deal with suspected cross-contamination and a sequencing artifact. A later analysis calculated a clonal expansion index for each public chain from normalized within-repertoire ranks of inferred template counts. In a later analysis, generation probabilities were computed using a VDJ recombination model fitted to out-of-frame rearrangements, and the results were checked against IGoR. A later analysis scored TCR-TCR, TCR-HLA and TCR-CMV co-occurrence with hypergeometric tests, applying a repertoire-size bias correction to TCR pairs. To estimate false discovery rates, a later analysis permuted the HLA or CMV assignments 20 times. In a later analysis, co-occurring TCRs were grouped with DBSCAN, and TCRdist sequence similarity was added when clustering was performed within HLA-allele-positive subsets. Repertoires with fewer than 30,000 or more than 120,000 public chains, plus five repertoires with anomalous nucleotide sharing, were excluded from co-occurrence clustering. This is the immuneACCESS table as TCRdb keeps it, with only in-frame sequences that have V and J called. A part of the clones is gone; compared with another copy, unresolved V genes explain less than half, and the rest is unexplained. D and trimming were read from the DNA, whereas the V and J calls and clone size are those reported in that table. Present in this sample are 60,000 to 95,000 clones, 78% of which were seen just once. The top ten hold over 7% of the sample.

The source is a middle-aged woman in good health and CMV-seropositive. Material for sequencing was PBMCs.

The DNA sequence is TGTGCCAGCACCAGGGACAGGGGGTTCTCTGAAGCTTTCTTT. It translates to CASTRDRGFSEAFF. Recombination joined TRBV27 with TRBJ1-1, with 11 bases in between that match TRBD1. Inclusive of the bounding cysteine and phenylalanine, the CDR3 is 14 residues long. Only CDR3 DNA is held: 42 bases, read in frame from base 1. Based on the germline V gene (reference sequence), the CDR1 and CDR2 sequences are MNHEY and SMNVEV. Trimming accounts for 7 bases at V and 6 bases at J, while the number of junction bases matched to no gene is 7.